These 8 T cell receptor beta chains came from one sample sequenced in a study of lymphopenia after photon versus proton radiotherapy. Some clones are missing from TCRdb's copy, which holds only in-frame ones; the method was immunoSEQ multiplex PCR. The table includes tens of thousands of clones, 70% to 85% detected once. The starting material was peripheral blood, obtained from a patient treated with proton-based radiotherapy. These receptors all stem from a man in his sixties with pancreatic cancer.

The sample holds a few counts of this clone. This chain connects TRBV2 to TRBJ2-7; the D is unclear. Trimming cost V 4 bases and J 4 bases, with 8 bases left between them. The CDR3 covers 12 residues. Germline CDR1 reads SNHLY; CDR2 reads FYNNEI. DNA of the CDR3: TGTGCCAGCAGTGGCTCTGGGTACGAGCAGTACTTC. It is translated as CASSGSGYEQYF.

Here the CDR3 reads CASSSRTSEEKTQYF. CDR3 bases: TGTGCCAGCAGCTCCAGGACTAGCGAGGAAAAGACCCAGTACTTC. The chain recombines TRBV7-8 with TRBJ2-5, with 9 bases that match TRBD2. J was trimmed by 6 bases and V by 4 bases; bases with no gene match: 9. Looked up from germline, CDR1 is SGHVS and CDR2 is FQNEAQ. This CDR3 is built from 15 residues.

This clone was recorded a few times. The rearrangement uses TRBV9 and TRBJ1-2; 7 nucleotides agree with TRBD1. CDR1 and CDR2 (germline): SGDLS, YYNGEE. The CDR3 contains 15 residues. Trimming took 4 bases from V and 5 from J; bases not matched to a gene: 11. The CDR3 region is CASSSGRDRVYGYTF. CDR3 nucleotide sequence: TGTGCCAGCAGCTCAGGCCGGGACAGAGTTTATGGCTACACCTTC.

This chain joins TRBV7-8 and TRBJ1-3; 7 bases agree with TRBD1. From germline, CDR1 is SGHVS and CDR2 FQNEAQ. Trimming cost V 5 bases and J 0 bases; bases outside gene matches: 7. This CDR3 has 16 amino acids. The DNA for the CDR3 is TGTGCCAGCAGCCCGACAGGGTCGAGCTCTGGAAACACCATATATTTT. Its protein is CASSPTGSSSGNTIYF.

The rearrangement links TRBV19 to TRBJ1-2, with D unclear. Germline V gene sequence: CDR1 LNHDA, CDR2 SQIVND (reference sequence). V dropped 5 bases and J dropped 8 bases, with 15 bases sitting between them. The CDR3 covers 13 residues. The CDR3 DNA reads as TGTGCCAGTAGTGCGGGCCGAGAGGAAGGCTACACCTTC. Residues: CASSAGREEGYTF.

The count of this clone is one. The chain joins TRBV14 to TRBJ1-1, with D perhaps matching TRBD1 (5 bases). The CDR3 is 15 amino acids. V was shortened by 4 bases and J by 5 bases, with 17 bases between the two germline ends. CDR1 is SGHDN and CDR2 is FVKESK in the germline V gene. The CDR3 protein is CASSPHRGAGTEAFF. CDR3 sequence (DNA): TGTGCCAGCAGCCCCCATCGTGGGGCGGGGACTGAAGCTTTCTTT.

The chain recombines TRBV7-2 with TRBJ2-3; D is perhaps TRBD1 (5 bases). Trimming took off 1 base at V and 10 bases at J, with 15 bases between the two ends. CDR1 is SGHTA, CDR2 FQGNSA, per germline. This CDR3 has 14 residues. CDR3 DNA: TGTGCCAGCAGCTTAGATGGCCTAAACAGGCCGCAGTATTTT. Amino acids: CASSLDGLNRPQYF.

The chain couples TRBV28 to TRBJ2-4; a possible D gene is TRBD2 (6 bases). Per the germline V gene, CDR1 is MDHEN and CDR2 is SYDVKM. The CDR3 has 15 amino acids. Trimming removed 3 bases at V and 0 bases at J, with 9 bases between. The CDR3 DNA is TGTGCCAGCAGTTTTGGCGGGGTAGCCAAAAACATTCAGTACTTC. It codes for CASSFGGVAKNIQYF. The variable domain in full, with the rest retrieved from reference TRBV28 and TRBJ2-4, is DVKVTQSSRYLVKRTGEKVFLECVQDMDHENMFWYRQDPGLGLRLIYFSYDVKMKEKGDIPEGYSVSREKKERFSLILESASTNQTSMYLCASSFGGVAKNIQYFGAGTRLSVL.